This T cell receptor beta chain was retrieved from a study of PD-1 blockade in mismatch repair-deficient tumors. Study-wide context: All were previously treated, progressing patients with about 11 mismatch repair-deficient cancer types.

Study-wide results and limits: Rapid post-treatment expansion, then contraction, generally preceding radiologic response, marked tumor-resident clones.

The V and J ends lost 4 bases and 4 bases respectively, with 21 bases between them. Per the germline V gene, CDR1 is SGDLS and CDR2 is YYNGEE. The CDR3 has 17 amino acids. Mismatch repair deficiency was confirmed in all patients, by PCR or immunohistochemistry. The TCR-sequenced patients were a few responders to pembrolizumab. Assay used: immunoSEQ multiplex PCR; TCRdb lists only in-frame clones, some missing. Of about 110,000 clones in the sample, over 65% were seen once. Comment on this clone: Its target is not known.

The starting material was peripheral blood, obtained 60 to 65 weeks after starting pembrolizumab. The V and J genes are TRBV9 and TRBJ1-3, with D maybe TRBD1 (5 bases). This sequence was found in an adult with mismatch repair-deficient cancer. CDR3: CASSSGGGRGAGNTIYF. The CDR3 nucleotides are TGTGCCAGCAGCTCCGGGGGGGGAAGGGGCGCAGGAAACACCATATATTTT.